The TCR beta chain described here comes from a study of T cells in tumors after PD-1 blockade. At the level of the study: On average, peripheral blood gave 100,000 to 140,000 TCR templates and over 30,000 unique clonotypes. Findings of the study overall: Blood contained roughly two fifths of the tumor's TCR clonotypes.

Measured with immunoSEQ multiplex PCR; TCRdb has only the in-frame clones, and not every one. This sample has approximately 60,000 clones, with about 74% found just once. A remark on this clone: Its antigen is not identified.

Germline V gene data show CDR1 as DFQATT and CDR2 as SNEGSKA (reference sequence). V lost 7 bases to trimming and J lost 5 bases; unmatched junction nucleotides: 3. The CDR3 consists of 11 residues. Specimen: PBMCs, collected after anti-PD-1 treatment. The TCR originated in a human donor with basal cell carcinoma. This sequence joins TRBV20-1 and TRBJ2-7; 9 bases line up with TRBD1. CDR3 sequence reads: CSGQGVNEQYF. In DNA, the CDR3 is TGCAGTGGACAGGGGGTGAACGAGCAGTACTTC.